This T cell receptor (beta chain) appears in the sequencing data of a study of pediatric ulcerative colitis. General study points: Clonal expansions reduced rectal repertoire diversity in acute severe colitis. This repertoire reflects total lymphocytes rather than subpopulations like regulatory T cells.

In this sample, this clone turned up a few times. The antigen remains unidentified. During colonoscopy, one to two rectal pinch biopsies were collected. Generated by immunoSEQ multiplex PCR, the TCRdb table keeps only in-frame clones and is missing some. The data show 15,000 to 20,000 clones, less than 85% seen once. This CDR3 has 13 residues. Trimming removed 3 bases from V and 2 bases from J, with 8 bases in between. Germline CDR1 is SNHLY and CDR2 is FYNNEI. Sequenced sample: gut tissue. The chain links TRBV2 to TRBJ2-7; D remains unclear. This TCR was recovered from a boy aged 5-17 years with moderate ulcerative colitis. The chain's CDR3 is CASSDYSAYEQYF. The CDR3 DNA reads as TGTGCCAGCAGTGATTACTCAGCCTACGAGCAGTACTTC. Complete variable domain (other parts from reference TRBV2 and TRBJ2-7): EPEVTQTPSHQVTQMGQEVILRCVPISNHLYFYWYRQILGQKVEFLVSFYNNEISEKSEIFDDQFSVERPDGSNFTLKIRSTKLEDSAMYFCASSDYSAYEQYFGPGTRLTVT.